This T cell receptor (beta chain) was identified in a study of T-cell reconstitution after alpha-beta-depleted transplantation in children. Germline V CDR1 and CDR2: MGHDK, SYGVNS. The length of the CDR3 is 12 residues. The V end lost 3 bases, the J end lost 8 bases, and 8 bases lay between the germline ends. Unique molecular identifiers tagged the TCRbeta library. From the PCR reads, TCRdb called clonotypes with MiXCR, one entry per CDR3 protein. The sample holds around 250,000 distinct CDR3 sequences, roughly 24% seen once. Study results and caveats: Two months or so post-transplant, alpha-beta T cells reportedly derived from several hundred expanded graft clones. At the one-year point after transplant, T-cell counts and TCRbeta diversity were found to come mostly from T cells that had been newly produced. The origin of high day-60 TCRbeta diversity in some patients lay in surviving recipient T cells and thymic progenitors.

For this clonotype: Its specificity is not known.

The sequence came from a girl aged 2-10 years with Fanconi anemia, due to receive a stem cell transplant. The rearrangement uses TRBV25-1 and TRBJ2-1, with D possibly called TRBD1 or TRBD2 (5 bases each). The sequences come from PBMCs, collected before TCRalphabeta/CD19-depleted stem cell transplant. The CDR3, as DNA: TGTGCCAGCAGTGACGGGACGTATGAGCAGTTCTTC. It translates to CASSDGTYEQFF.